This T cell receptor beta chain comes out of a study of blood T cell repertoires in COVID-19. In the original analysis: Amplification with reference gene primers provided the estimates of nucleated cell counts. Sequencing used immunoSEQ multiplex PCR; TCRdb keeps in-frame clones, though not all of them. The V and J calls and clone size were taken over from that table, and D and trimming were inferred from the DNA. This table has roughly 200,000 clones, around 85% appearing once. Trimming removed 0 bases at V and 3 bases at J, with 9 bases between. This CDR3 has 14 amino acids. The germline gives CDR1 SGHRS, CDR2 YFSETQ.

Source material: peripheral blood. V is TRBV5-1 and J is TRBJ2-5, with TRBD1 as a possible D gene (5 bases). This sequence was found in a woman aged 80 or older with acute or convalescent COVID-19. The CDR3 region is CASSLGRVEETQYF. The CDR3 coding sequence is TGCGCCAGCAGCTTGGGCAGGGTGGAAGAGACCCAGTACTTC.